The next 8 T cell receptor beta chains were all read from a single sample in a study of brain T cells in children with intractable seizures. This table comes from immunoSEQ multiplex PCR, and its TCRdb copy is limited to in-frame clones, with some not included. The data show around 20,000 clones, approximately 94% seen once. The starting material was peripheral blood, obtained at surgery. These receptors all come from a boy aged 5-17 years with focal cortical dysplasia and intractable seizures.

The chain combines TRBV6-4 with TRBJ1-4, with 8 bases matching TRBD1. Trimming took 8 bases from V and 5 from J; bases not matched to a gene: 7. The CDR3 loop spans 14 amino acids. Germline CDR1 and CDR2: MRHNA and SNTAGT. DNA of the CDR3: TGTGCCAGCTCACCCGGACAGGGAAATGAAAAACTGTTTTTT. Amino acid sequence: CASSPGQGNEKLFF.

V and J are TRBV4-1 and TRBJ1-1; a weak D match, TRBD1 (6 bases). This CDR3 contains 15 residues. Germline CDR1 MGHRA, CDR2 YSYEKL. V lost 4 bases, J lost 0 bases, and 12 bases lay in between. The CDR3, as DNA: TGCGCCAGCAGCCTATCAACAGGGATGAACACTGAAGCTTTCTTT. Its protein is CASSLSTGMNTEAFF.

The V call is TRBV4-2, the J call TRBJ1-2; possible D gene TRBD1, 5 bases. CDR3 length equals 16 residues. Looked up from germline, CDR1 is LGHNA and CDR2 is YNFKEQ. The ends were cut back, 4 bases at V and 7 bases at J, with 22 bases in the middle. The CDR3 DNA reads as TGTGCCAGCAGCCCTCCTGGGATCAACGGGGGGGGTGGCTACACCTTC. Translation gives CASSPPGINGGGGYTF.

This clone was seen just once. V usage is TRBV14 and J usage is TRBJ2-7, with D maybe TRBD1 (5 bases). The CDR3 is made up of 14 amino acids. Germline V gives CDR1 SGHDN, CDR2 FVKESK. V dropped 1 base and J dropped 2 bases, with 9 bases sitting between them. The CDR3: CASSQGQGPYEQYF. The CDR3, as DNA: TGTGCCAGCAGCCAAGGGCAGGGTCCCTACGAGCAGTACTTC.

The CDR3 coding sequence is TGTGCCAGCAGCGTAGGAGAGTATCAGGGCACTGAAGCTTTCTTT. This encodes CASSVGEYQGTEAFF. The chain recombines TRBV9 with TRBJ1-1; possibly TRBD1 for D (5 bases). Trimming cost V 0 bases and J 4 bases, with 13 bases left between them. Germline values: CDR1 SGDLS, CDR2 YYNGEE. The CDR3 is 15 residues long.

The chain combines TRBV4-1 with TRBJ1-2, with D hard to call. Looked up from germline, CDR1 is MGHRA and CDR2 is YSYEKL. The CDR3 has 15 residues. The V end lost 1 base, the J end lost 8 bases, and 17 bases lay between the germline ends. The CDR3 DNA sequence: TGCGCCAGCAGCCAAGTTAATTTGGACGGATGGGGCTACACCTTC. Protein sequence: CASSQVNLDGWGYTF.

The chain is built from TRBV5-5 and TRBJ2-3; a weak D match, TRBD2 (5 bases). V lost 3 bases to trimming and J lost 3 bases, with 11 bases between them. Looked up from germline, CDR1 is SGHKS and CDR2 is YYEKEE (reference sequence). This CDR3 is built from 14 residues. CDR3 loop: CASSSVTGTDTQYF. For the CDR3, the DNA is TGTGCCAGCAGCTCCGTTACGGGGACAGATACGCAGTATTTT.

The chain links TRBV6-5 to TRBJ1-1; D ambiguous. Trimming removed 3 bases at V and 5 bases at J, with 10 bases between. The germline V gene has CDR1 MNHEY and CDR2 SVGAGI. The CDR3 totals 13 residues. CDR3 sequence: CASSYQESTEAFF. The CDR3 nucleotides are TGTGCCAGCAGTTATCAGGAATCGACTGAAGCTTTCTTT.